The 9 T cell receptor beta chains in this list originate from one sample, sequenced in a study of T-cell reconstitution after alpha-beta-depleted transplantation in children. Library preparation (for TCRbeta) was performed with unique molecular identifiers. MiXCR, applied by TCRdb to the PCR reads, yields one record per CDR3 protein. The top ten hold 30% to 35% of the sample, which has roughly 110,000 distinct CDR3 sequences, over 9% seen once. The sequencing used PBMCs, collected before TCRalphabeta/CD19-depleted stem cell transplant. These receptors came from a boy between 2 and 15 years old with acute lymphoblastic leukemia, due to receive a stem cell transplant.

This clonotype was detected only a few times. Germline and junction disagree at one end, which may indicate a read error. The chain couples TRBV6-1 to TRBJ1-5, with TRBD1 identical over 9 bases. Germline CDR1 reads MNHNS; CDR2 reads SASEGT. The CDR3 contains 15 residues. The DNA for the CDR3 is TGTGCCAGCAGTCAAGCGGACAGGGGAGGACAGCCCCAGCATTTT. Translated, it gives CASSQADRGGQPQHF.

The chain links TRBV5-5 to TRBJ2-3, with D tentatively TRBD1 or TRBD2 (6 bases each). The CDR3 totals 15 residues. Germline assignment: CDR1 SGHKS and CDR2 YYEKEE (reference sequence). Trimming took off 0 bases at V and 5 bases at J, with 13 bases between the two ends. CDR3 region: CASSLATGAGDTQYF. In DNA, the CDR3 is TGTGCCAGCAGCTTGGCCACGGGGGCTGGAGATACGCAGTATTTT.

CDR3 DNA: TGTGCCTGGAGTGTATATCGGGACAAGGAGGGTACGCAGTATTTT. Protein: CAWSVYRDKEGTQYF. The chain uses TRBV30 and TRBJ2-3, with D tentatively TRBD1 or TRBD2 (6 bases each). V gave up 0 bases and J gave up 8 bases, with 18 bases separating them. The CDR3 is made up of 15 amino acids. Germline V lookup: CDR1 GTSNPN, CDR2 SVGIG (reference sequence).

This clonotype was counted a few times. The chain joins TRBV27 to TRBJ1-2, with 8 positions matching TRBD1. V shed 1 base, J shed 9 bases, and the junction held 13 bases outside the gene matches. Germline CDR1 reads MNHEY; CDR2 reads SMNVEV (reference sequence). This CDR3 spans 16 amino acids. CDR3 residues: CASSLWVAGQERSYTF. The CDR3 DNA sequence: TGTGCCAGCAGTTTATGGGTGGCGGGACAGGAAAGGAGCTACACCTTC.

This clonotype was detected ten times or more. The chain carries TRBV7-9 and TRBJ1-1, with D maybe TRBD1 (5 bases). This CDR3 is built from 15 residues. Per germline, CDR1 SEHNR and CDR2 FQNEAQ (reference sequence). V was trimmed by 5 bases and J by 4 bases, leaving 17 bases between them. As DNA, the CDR3 is TGTGCCAGCAGCCCGAAGGGGTTCCGTGGCACTGAAGCTTTCTTT. Residues: CASSPKGFRGTEAFF.

The chain carries TRBV5-1 and TRBJ1-1; TRBD1 agrees at 9 bases. With V trimmed by 4 bases and J by 7 bases, 8 bases remained unmatched. The CDR3 runs 14 residues. Germline loops: CDR1 SGHRS, CDR2 YFSETQ. CDR3 amino acids: CASSDTGGAYEAFF. CDR3 in DNA: TGCGCCAGCAGCGATACAGGGGGCGCCTATGAAGCTTTCTTT.

This clonotype was seen at least ten times. This chain joins TRBV7-2 and TRBJ2-3; no reliable D call. The CDR3 is 14 amino acids. Trimming took 5 bases from V and 1 from J, leaving 10 bases between them. CDR1 is SGHTA, CDR2 FQGNSA, per germline. CDR3 sequence (DNA): TGTGCCAGCAGCCCCACCCCGGGCACAGATACGCAGTATTTT. It specifies CASSPTPGTDTQYF.

This clonotype was found a few times. This chain connects TRBV20-1 to TRBJ2-5, with D perhaps TRBD1 (6 bases). The CDR3 runs to 16 residues. CDR1 is DFQATT, CDR2 SNEGSKA, per germline (reference sequence). V was trimmed by 0 bases and J by 4 bases, leaving 18 bases between them. CDR3: CSARDLAAQGLETQYF. The CDR3, as DNA: TGCAGTGCTAGAGATCTGGCCGCACAGGGTTTAGAGACCCAGTACTTC.

J is TRBJ2-3 and V is TRBV20-1; D may be TRBD2 (5 bases). This CDR3 comprises 15 residues. With 1 base removed from V and 2 bases from J, the gap between germline ends came to 13 bases. Germline V CDR1 and CDR2: DFQATT, SNEGSKA (reference sequence). The CDR3 loop is CSARAWAGYTDTQYF. CDR3 bases: TGCAGTGCTAGAGCCTGGGCGGGCTACACAGATACGCAGTATTTT.